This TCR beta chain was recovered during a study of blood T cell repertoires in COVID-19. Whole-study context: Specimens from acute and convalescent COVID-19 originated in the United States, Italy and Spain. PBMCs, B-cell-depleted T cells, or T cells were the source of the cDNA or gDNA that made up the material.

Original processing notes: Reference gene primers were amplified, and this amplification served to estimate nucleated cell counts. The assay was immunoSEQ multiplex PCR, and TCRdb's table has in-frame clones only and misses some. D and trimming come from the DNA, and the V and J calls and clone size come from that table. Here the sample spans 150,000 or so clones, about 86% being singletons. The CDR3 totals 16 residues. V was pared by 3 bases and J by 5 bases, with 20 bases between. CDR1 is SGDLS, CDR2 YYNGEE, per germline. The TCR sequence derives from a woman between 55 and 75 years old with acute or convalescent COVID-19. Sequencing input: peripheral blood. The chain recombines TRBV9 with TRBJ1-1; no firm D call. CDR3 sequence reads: CASSADPSGIGTEAFF. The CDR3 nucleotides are TGTGCCAGCAGCGCAGATCCCTCGGGGATAGGAACTGAAGCTTTCTTT.